Following are 21 T cell receptor beta chains from one sample sequenced in a study of read filtering for tumor transcriptome and immune sequencing. From roughly 0.4 ug of RNA, a library with molecular barcoded alpha/delta and beta/gamma adaptors was made. TCRdb ran MiXCR on the reads and lists one entry per CDR3 protein. The sample lists 90,000 or so distinct CDR3 sequences; 20% to 25% were seen once. Sequencing used a population of CD138-negative cells sorted from bone marrow. These receptors were taken from a donor over 35 with multiple myeloma.

This clonotype was detected ten times or more. The chain joins TRBV5-1 to TRBJ1-6; no clear D. This CDR3 is 15 amino acids long. Trimming took off 0 bases at V and 7 bases at J, with 11 bases between the two ends. Germline CDR1 and CDR2: SGHRS and YFSETQ. CDR3 DNA sequence: TGCGCCAGCAGCTTGGACCACCCCCAAAATTCACCCCTCCACTTT. Translated: CASSLDHPQNSPLHF.

In regard to this clonotype: A much larger clone differs from this one at a single base, so this may be a read error. The V call is TRBV12-5, the J call TRBJ2-5; the D gene is possibly TRBD1 (5 bases). From germline, CDR1 is LGHNT and CDR2 FRNRAP. There are 13 residues in the CDR3. The CDR3: CVSGVDTQETQYF. The CDR3 DNA reads as TGTGTTAGTGGAGTGGACACACAAGAGACCCAGTACTTC. The variable domain in full, completed from reference TRBV12-5 and TRBJ2-5, reads DARVTQTPRHKVTEMGQEVTMRCQPILGHNTVFWYRQTMMQGLELLAYFRNRAPLDDSGMPKDRFSAEMPDATLATLKIQPSEPRDSAVYFCVSGVDTQETQYFGPGTRLLVL.

This clonotype showed up many times. The CDR3 bases are TGTGCCAGCAGTGAAGGCAGGCGAAGTTACAATGAGCAGTTCTTC. Residues: CASSEGRRSYNEQFF. The V gene is TRBV2, the J gene TRBJ2-1; no clear D. Germline V gene lookup returns CDR1 SNHLY and CDR2 FYNNEI. Between the trimmed V and J ends, which lost 1 base and 4 bases, there was a span of 11 bases. The CDR3 has 15 residues.

This clonotype was seen ten or more times. This chain's CDR3 is CSARPNPGGFTEAFF. The DNA of the CDR3 is TGCAGTGCTAGGCCCAATCCAGGGGGATTCACTGAAGCTTTCTTT. J is TRBJ1-1 and V is TRBV20-1; TRBD1 aligns across 7 bases. Trimming cost V 3 bases and J 4 bases; bases outside gene matches: 11. In germline, CDR1 is DFQATT, CDR2 SNEGSKA (reference sequence). CDR3 length equals 15 residues.

This clonotype showed up many times. The gene calls are TRBV5-5 and TRBJ1-1; D is unclear. CDR3 length equals 12 residues. Trimming cost V 1 base and J 3 bases, with 4 bases left between them. Germline assignment: CDR1 SGHKS and CDR2 YYEKEE (reference sequence). CDR3 coding DNA: TGTGCCAGCAGCTTGTGGGACACTGAAGCTTTCTTT. This translates into CASSLWDTEAFF.

In its sample, this clonotype was seen many times. The V call is TRBV6-1, the J call TRBJ2-1; no definite D call. Germline V gene sequence: CDR1 MNHNS, CDR2 SASEGT. The CDR3 contains 12 residues. V gave up 6 bases and J gave up 2 bases, with 5 bases separating them. CDR3 coding DNA: TGTGCCAGCAGCCGGGCCTACAATGAGCAGTTCTTC. This translates into CASSRAYNEQFF.

The sample holds many counts of this clonotype. The chain joins TRBV12-3 or TRBV12-4 to TRBJ1-1; D not certain. There are 13 residues in the CDR3. V was cut by 5 bases and J by 6 bases, with 13 bases left in between. In nucleotides, the CDR3 is TGTGCCAGCAGTATTAACTACAGAGCTGAAGCTTTCTTT. Protein product: CASSINYRAEAFF.

As for this clonotype: As the CDR3 is not closed by the conserved phenylalanine or tryptophan, this likely results from a read error. This sequence joins TRBV4-1 and TRBJ1-1, with D possibly matching TRBD1 (5 bases). The length of the CDR3 is 15 residues. V was cut by 0 bases and J by 4 bases, with 12 bases left in between. Germline V gene data show CDR1 as MGHRA and CDR2 as YSYEKL. CDR3 sequence reads: CASSQEDWGTTEAFL. The CDR3 coding sequence is TGCGCCAGCAGCCAAGAGGATTGGGGGACCACTGAAGCTTTCCTT.

The CDR3 is CSARALTNEKLFF. DNA of the CDR3: TGCAGTGCTAGAGCCTTAACTAATGAAAAACTGTTTTTT. The gene calls are TRBV20-1 and TRBJ1-4; D gene unclear. CDR3 size: 13 residues. CDR1 is DFQATT and CDR2 is SNEGSKA in the germline V gene (reference sequence). Trimming cost V 1 base and J 1 base, with 4 bases left between them.

The chain has TRBV24-1 and TRBJ1-5; TRBD1 matches at 11 bases. The CDR3 extends over 18 amino acids. With V trimmed by 1 base and J by 7 bases, 11 bases remained unmatched. Germline CDR1 KGHDR, CDR2 SFDVKD. CDR3 DNA: TGTGCCACCAGTGATTTACCCCGGACAGGGGGCTGTTTCCAGCCCCAGCATTTT. Translation gives CATSDLPRTGGCFQPQHF.

A note on this clonotype: Only one base separates this from a far larger clonotype, so it likely reflects a read error. This likely comes from a read error, as the CDR3 has no conserved phenylalanine or tryptophan at its end. The J gene is TRBJ2-1, the V gene TRBV6-1, with D possibly matching TRBD1 (6 bases). The CDR3 spans 11 residues. The ends were cut back, 7 bases at V and 6 bases at J, with 7 bases in the middle. The germline V gene encodes CDR1 MNHNS and CDR2 SASEGT. In nucleotides, the CDR3 is TGTGCCAGCAAAGGGGGCAATGAGCAGTTCCTC. As protein: CASKGGNEQFL.

This clonotype was detected ten times or more. The J gene is TRBJ2-3, the V gene TRBV29-1; possible D gene TRBD2, 7 bases. The CDR3 is 12 amino acids. Germline V CDR1 and CDR2: SQVTM, ANQGSEA. V was trimmed by 4 bases and J by 4 bases, leaving 9 bases between them. CDR3 DNA: TGCAGCGTTGGGCGGGGGCCAGATACGCAGTATTTT. Translation gives CSVGRGPDTQYF.

This clonotype was recorded many times. The rearrangement uses TRBV20-1 and TRBJ2-3; D gene unclear. Germline loops: CDR1 DFQATT, CDR2 SNEGSKA (reference sequence). Trimming cost V 0 bases and J 11 bases, with 12 bases left between them. This CDR3 comprises 12 residues. CDR3 residues: CSARDRLTRQYF. CDR3 nucleotide sequence: TGCAGTGCTAGAGATCGGTTAACAAGGCAGTATTTT.

This clonotype was recorded many times. V gene TRBV6-6 combines with J gene TRBJ1-1; 8 nucleotides line up with TRBD1. CDR1 MNHNY and CDR2 SVGAGI come from the germline V gene (reference sequence). The CDR3 length is 13 residues. Trimming removed 6 bases from V and 3 bases from J; junction bases left unmatched: 3. The CDR3, as DNA: TGTGCCAGCAGACAGGGGGAGGACACTGAAGCTTTCTTT. This encodes CASRQGEDTEAFF.

This clonotype is a singleton in its sample. This may be a read error, as it is one base from a much larger clone. The chain couples TRBV2 to TRBJ2-5; a weak D match, TRBD2 (7 bases). The CDR3 extends over 15 amino acids. CDR1 is SNHLY and CDR2 is FYNNEI in the germline V gene. The V and J ends lost 4 bases and 5 bases respectively, with 17 bases between them. The CDR3 region has the DNA TGTGCCAGCAGTGGTTCTAGGGGGGGGAGGGAGACCCAGTACTTC. Protein sequence: CASSGSRGGRETQYF.

This clonotype was observed at least ten times. The chain links TRBV20-1 to TRBJ1-2, with TRBD1 identical over 8 bases. The CDR3 covers 13 residues. The germline gives CDR1 DFQATT, CDR2 SNEGSKA (reference sequence). V dropped 0 bases and J dropped 6; count of bases not matched to a gene: 3. The CDR3 DNA sequence: TGCAGTGCTAGAGATCCAGGGGGCAATGGCTACACCTTC. Its translation is CSARDPGGNGYTF.

This clonotype was seen only a few times. The V and J genes are TRBV18 and TRBJ2-3; no clear D gene. CDR1 and CDR2 from the germline V gene are KGHSH and LQKENI. Deletions cut 3 bases from V and 1 base from J, with 11 bases between. There are 15 residues in the CDR3. The DNA of the CDR3 is TGTGCCAGCTCACCGTTGCCGCCAGGCACAGATACGCAGTATTTT. Encoded protein: CASSPLPPGTDTQYF. Supplemented by reference TRBV18 and TRBJ2-3, the full variable domain reads NAGVMQNPRHLVRRRGQEARLRCSPMKGHSHVYWYRQLPEEGLKFMVYLQKENIIDESGMPKERFSAEFPKEGPSILRIQQVVRGDSAAYFCASSPLPPGTDTQYFGPGTRLTVL.

The table lists this clonotype with many counts. V and J are TRBV2 and TRBJ1-2; TRBD1 matches 8 bases. The V segment lost 5 bases and the J segment 7 bases; nucleotides outside the gene matches: 6. The V gene's germline CDR1 is SNHLY and CDR2 FYNNEI. CDR3 length equals 13 residues. CDR3 sequence (DNA): TGTGCCAGCAGTCGACAGGGGATCGGTGGCTACACCTTC. Translating gives CASSRQGIGGYTF.

Ten or more counts support this clonotype. The V call is TRBV12-3 or TRBV12-4, the J call TRBJ2-2; D remains ambiguous. The CDR3 is made up of 12 amino acids. V lost 1 base and J 6 bases, leaving 3 bases between the germline ends. The CDR3 loop is CASSLEPGELFF. CDR3 in DNA: TGTGCCAGCAGTTTAGAACCCGGGGAGCTGTTTTTT.

A remark on this clonotype: A much larger clone lies one base from this, so it may be a read error. This chain connects TRBV29-1 to TRBJ2-6; D uncertain. Germline CDR1 SQVTM, CDR2 ANQGSEA. This CDR3 contains 14 residues. CDR3 amino acids: CSVVDHSRANVLTF. DNA of the CDR3: TGCAGCGTTGTTGACCACTCTAGGGCCAACGTCCTGACTTTC. Combining the CDR3 with reference TRBV29-1 and TRBJ2-6 gives the whole variable domain SAVISQKPSRDICQRGTSLTIQCQVDSQVTMMFWYRQQPGQSLTLIATANQGSEATYESGFVIDKFPISRPNLTFSTLTVSNMSPEDSSIYLCSVVDHSRANVLTFGAGSRLTVL.

This clonotype was seen ten or more times. V gene TRBV29-1 combines with J gene TRBJ1-1, with 7 positions matching TRBD1. This CDR3 has 13 amino acids. With V trimmed by 7 bases and J by 5 bases, 10 bases remained unmatched. Germline V gene lookup returns CDR1 SQVTM and CDR2 ANQGSEA. The CDR3 DNA sequence: TGCAGCGCTACATCGACAGGGAGGACTGAAGCTTTCTTT. It encodes CSATSTGRTEAFF. Complete variable domain (other parts from reference TRBV29-1 and TRBJ1-1): SAVISQKPSRDICQRGTSLTIQCQVDSQVTMMFWYRQQPGQSLTLIATANQGSEATYESGFVIDKFPISRPNLTFSTLTVSNMSPEDSSIYLCSATSTGRTEAFFGQGTRLTVV.